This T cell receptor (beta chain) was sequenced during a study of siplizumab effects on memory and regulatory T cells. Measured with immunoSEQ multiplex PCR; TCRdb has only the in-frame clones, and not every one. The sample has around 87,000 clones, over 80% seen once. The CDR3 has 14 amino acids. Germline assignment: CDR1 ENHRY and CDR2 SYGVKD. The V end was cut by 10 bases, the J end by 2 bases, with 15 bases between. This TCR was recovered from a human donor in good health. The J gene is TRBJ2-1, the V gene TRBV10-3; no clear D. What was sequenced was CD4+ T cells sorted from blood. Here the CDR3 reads CATKALAPYNEQFF. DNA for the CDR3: TGTGCCACCAAGGCCCTGGCCCCCTACAATGAGCAGTTCTTC.